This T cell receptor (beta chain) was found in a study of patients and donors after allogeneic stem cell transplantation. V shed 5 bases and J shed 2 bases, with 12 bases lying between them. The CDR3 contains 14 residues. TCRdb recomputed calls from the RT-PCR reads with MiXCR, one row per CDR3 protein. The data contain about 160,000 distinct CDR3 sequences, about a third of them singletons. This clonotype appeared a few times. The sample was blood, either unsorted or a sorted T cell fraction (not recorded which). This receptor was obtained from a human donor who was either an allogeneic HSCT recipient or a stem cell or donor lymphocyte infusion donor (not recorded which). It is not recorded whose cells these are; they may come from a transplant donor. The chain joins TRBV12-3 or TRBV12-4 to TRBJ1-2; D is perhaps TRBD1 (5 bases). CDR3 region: CASSADISNYGYTF. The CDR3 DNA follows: TGTGCCAGCAGTGCGGACATTTCAAACTATGGCTACACCTTC.